This T cell receptor (beta chain) came from a study of control samples from healthy donors and cancer patients. Method: immunoSEQ multiplex PCR; TCRdb's copy keeps in-frame clones and lacks some. The table shows tens of thousands of clones, with roughly 90% occurring only once. CDR1 is KGHDR, CDR2 SFDVKD, per germline. V was clipped by 4 bases and J by 5 bases; unmatched bases: 8. The CDR3 consists of 15 residues. This rearrangement joins TRBV24-1 to TRBJ2-5; 8 bases align to TRBD1. Sequencing was done on a sample of PBMCs. The source is a man aged 40-49 years with colorectal cancer. CDR3 DNA sequence: TGTGCCACCAGTGACCCGAGGACAGGGCTGGAGACCCAGTACTTC. This sequence encodes CATSDPRTGLETQYF.